This is a list of T cell receptor beta chains from one sample in a study of control samples from healthy donors and cancer patients. Profiled with immunoSEQ multiplex PCR; TCRdb holds only in-frame clones, not every one. The table has about 160,000 clones, approximately 96% seen once. The sample taken for sequencing was blood. Receptors were obtained from a woman in her thirties or forties in good health. The conserved cysteine and the conserved F or W are not part of the CDR3 here. Only some rows state a clone size, as once, few, many or a class for expanded clones.

j_call v_call clone_size cdr3_aa
TRBJ1-6 TRBV3-1/TRBV3-2 NA ASSQPGIGSPLH
TRBJ1-1 TRBV7-3 NA ASSSTGTPQAF
TRBJ1-2 TRBV7-9 NA ASSLVGTPNYGYT
TRBJ1-2 TRBV6-2/TRBV6-3 NA ASSVGLLSTGYT
TRBJ1-1 TRBV4-3 many ASSQDPYAVNTEAF
TRBJ1-2 TRBV6-5 NA ASRQGTHSNYGYT
TRBJ1-5 TRBV7-9 NA ASSWAQGAGQPQH
TRBJ1-1 TRBV7-9 NA ASSLRGQVGTEAF
TRBJ2-7 TRBV6-6 once ASSDPGQGRYEQY
TRBJ2-5 TRBV29-1 NA SVGQGETQY
TRBJ1-4 TRBV27 NA ASRSGGLNEKLF
TRBJ2-7 TRBV4-1 NA ASSQVGHEQY
TRBJ2-7 TRBV2 NA ASSTTKYEQY
TRBJ2-7 TRBV7-2 NA ASRSGTHSYEQY
TRBJ1-6 TRBV6-2/TRBV6-3 NA ASSYGGRNSPLH
TRBJ2-5 TRBV12-3/TRBV12-4 NA ASSLVRQETQY
TRBJ2-7 TRBV18 NA ASSPEFYEQY
TRBJ1-3 TRBV6-5 NA ASSRTLRGNTIY
TRBJ2-3 TRBV10-3 NA AITTGIQGTDTQY
TRBJ2-3 TRBV5-1 NA ASSPLSGDRTDTQY
TRBJ2-3 TRBV29-1 NA SVEDARDTQY
TRBJ1-4 TRBV4-1 NA ASSPQPGQGNEKLF
TRBJ2-7 TRBV2 NA ASRPRGYEPHEQY
TRBJ2-7 TRBV9 few ASSVGAGQGYEQY
TRBJ1-1 TRBV12-3/TRBV12-4 NA ASSFRNTEAF
TRBJ2-7 TRBV6-5 NA ASKRDRGPYEQY
TRBJ1-5 TRBV10-2 NA ASSERGAGVSNQPQH
TRBJ1-5 TRBV9 NA ASSVAQGQGEPQH
TRBJ1-3 TRBV7-2 once ASSWTSANSGNTIY
TRBJ1-1 TRBV12-3/TRBV12-4 once ASRPGTVIEAF
TRBJ1-5 TRBV6-1 NA ASSETGLRQPQH
TRBJ1-1 TRBV5-1 NA ASSPDGTIIEAF
TRBJ2-5 TRBV12-5 NA ASGPIFNQETQY
TRBJ2-7 TRBV5-6 NA ASSLRREGYEQY
TRBJ1-2 TRBV3-1/TRBV3-2 NA ASSQGWDSAAGYT
TRBJ1-5 TRBV15 NA ATSRDLVQGNQPQH
TRBJ1-1 TRBV5-1 NA ASSLDGVNTEAF
TRBJ1-4 TRBV5-6 NA ASSLGQKGEKLF
TRBJ2-7 TRBV7-9 NA ASSRAHYEQY
TRBJ2-1 TRBV29-1 NA SVEASVAGAYNEQF
TRBJ2-7 TRBV4-3 NA ASSHGTSGIYEQY
TRBJ2-1 TRBV12-3/TRBV12-4 NA ASSVGRANEQF
TRBJ1-6 TRBV2 NA ASSKRTTNSPLH
TRBJ1-2 TRBV27 NA ASSWAGGGYGYT
TRBJ1-2 TRBV7-9 NA ASSLEVGFRSGGYT
TRBJ2-7 TRBV5-6 once ASSLFGGSYEQY
TRBJ2-6 TRBV15 NA ATSGYDRGYFSGANVLT
TRBJ1-4 TRBV10-2 NA ASSDRDRGNEKLF
TRBJ1-1 TRBV7-9 NA ASSDFPNTEAF